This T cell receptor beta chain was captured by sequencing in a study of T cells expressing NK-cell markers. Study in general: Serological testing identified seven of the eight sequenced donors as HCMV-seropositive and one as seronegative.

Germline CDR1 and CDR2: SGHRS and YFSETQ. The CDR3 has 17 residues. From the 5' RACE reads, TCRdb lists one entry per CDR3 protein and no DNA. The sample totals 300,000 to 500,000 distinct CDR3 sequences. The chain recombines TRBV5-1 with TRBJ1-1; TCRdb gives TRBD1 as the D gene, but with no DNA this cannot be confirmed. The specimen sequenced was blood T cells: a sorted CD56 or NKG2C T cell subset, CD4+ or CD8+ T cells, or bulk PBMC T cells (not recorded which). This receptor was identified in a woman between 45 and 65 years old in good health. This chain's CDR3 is CASTLRMNTGVGTEAFF.